The 26 T cell receptor beta chains in this list originate from one sample, sequenced in a study of blood T cell repertoires in COVID-19. Sequenced by immunoSEQ multiplex PCR; TCRdb stores in-frame clones only, minus some. This sample has approximately 240,000 clones; approximately 79% occur once, and the top ten carry roughly 4.2%. The sample comprised peripheral blood. The receptors stem from a woman aged 40 to 50 with active or convalescent COVID-19.

In nucleotides, the CDR3 is TGTGCCAGCAGCGTGGGCGGACAGGGCGCTAACTATGGCTACACCTTC. It is translated as CASSVGGQGANYGYTF. This chain links TRBV9 with TRBJ1-2; TRBD1 matches 8 bases. Germline assignment: CDR1 SGDLS and CDR2 YYNGEE. This CDR3 has 16 amino acids. V was pared by 2 bases and J by 0 bases, with 6 bases of the junction left unmatched.

This clone was seen a handful of times. The V gene is TRBV20-1, the J gene TRBJ1-1; tentatively, D is TRBD1 (5 bases). The CDR3 is 11 residues long. The germline CDR1 and CDR2 sequences are DFQATT and SNEGSKA (reference sequence). V lost 5 bases to trimming and J lost 5 bases, with 9 bases between them. For the CDR3, the DNA is TGCAGTGCTTCTGGGGGGACTGAAGCTTTCTTT. It encodes CSASGGTEAFF.

This clone appeared a few times. V gene TRBV10-3 combines with J gene TRBJ1-1; D gene uncertain. With 6 bases removed from V and 3 bases from J, the gap between germline ends came to 14 bases. CDR3 length equals 14 residues. The germline CDR1 and CDR2 sequences are ENHRY and SYGVKD. CDR3 bases: TGTGCCATCAGGGAGCCGGGATCGGACACTGAAGCTTTCTTT. This sequence encodes CAIREPGSDTEAFF.

This clone was counted once. The gene calls are TRBV5-4 and TRBJ1-1, with TRBD1 matching over 8 bases. Germline assignment: CDR1 SGHNT and CDR2 YYREEE (reference sequence). CDR3 size: 15 residues. The ends lost 4 bases at V and 7 bases at J; junction bases unmatched: 12. The CDR3 region is CASSPQTGVADEAFF. The CDR3 DNA follows: TGTGCCAGCAGCCCTCAGACAGGGGTGGCGGATGAAGCTTTCTTT.

The chain combines TRBV27 with TRBJ1-5, with TRBD1 identical over 8 bases. This CDR3 is built from 14 residues. CDR1 and CDR2 from the germline V gene are MNHEY and SMNVEV (reference sequence). After removal of 6 bases from V and 0 bases from J, the junction contained 1 base not matched to a gene. The CDR3 coding sequence is TGTGCCAGCAGGACAGGGGTTAGCAATCAGCCCCAGCATTTT. Residues: CASRTGVSNQPQHF.

The rearrangement links TRBV18 to TRBJ1-1; D is uncertain. The germline CDR1 and CDR2 sequences are KGHSH and LQKENI. V was trimmed by 0 bases and J by 1 base, leaving 6 bases between them. CDR3 length: 14 residues. CDR3 residues: CASSPPAGNTEAFF. CDR3 sequence (DNA): TGTGCCAGCTCACCACCGGCAGGGAACACTGAAGCTTTCTTT.

The chain carries TRBV5-1 and TRBJ2-5, with a tentative D call TRBD1 (5 bases). CDR3 length equals 14 residues. CDR1 is SGHRS, CDR2 YFSETQ, per germline. The germline V and J ends were trimmed by 2 bases and 2 bases, with 10 bases remaining between them. DNA of the CDR3: TGCGCCAGCAGCTTTTTACAGGTACAAGAGACCCAGTACTTC. It specifies CASSFLQVQETQYF. The variable domain in full, completed from reference TRBV5-1 and TRBJ2-5, reads KAGVTQTPRYLIKTRGQQVTLSCSPISGHRSVSWYQQTPGQGLQFLFEYFSETQRNKGNFPGRFSGRQFSNSRSEMNVSTLELGDSALYLCASSFLQVQETQYFGPGTRLLVL.

This chain joins TRBV7-8 and TRBJ1-5, with D tentatively TRBD1 (6 bases). CDR3 length: 13 amino acids. Germline V gene lookup returns CDR1 SGHVS and CDR2 FQNEAQ. V lost 5 bases to trimming and J lost 4 bases, with 9 bases between them. This CDR3 is CASSQTGNQPQHF. The CDR3 nucleotides read TGTGCCAGCAGCCAAACAGGGAATCAGCCCCAGCATTTT.

J is TRBJ2-5 and V is TRBV4-2, with TRBD2 matching 7 bases. Germline V gives CDR1 LGHNA, CDR2 YNFKEQ. The CDR3 length is 15 residues. V shed 3 bases and J 1 base; nucleotides not matched to a gene: 5. This CDR3 reads CASSQSTSAQETQYF. CDR3 DNA: TGTGCCAGCAGCCAGTCTACTAGCGCCCAAGAGACCCAGTACTTC.

The chain couples TRBV10-2 to TRBJ2-1, with a possible D match to TRBD1 (6 bases). Germline V gene data show CDR1 as WSHSY and CDR2 as SAAADI. CDR3 length: 12 amino acids. The V end was cut by 9 bases, the J end by 4 bases, with 10 bases between. As DNA, the CDR3 is TGCGCCAGTCAACAGGGTTACAATGAGCAGTTCTTC. This translates into CASQQGYNEQFF.

The chain carries TRBV15 and TRBJ1-2; D is unresolved. Germline CDR1 is LNHNV and CDR2 is YYDKDF (reference sequence). Trimming removed 1 base from V and 0 bases from J, with 36 bases in between. The CDR3 has 24 amino acids. The CDR3 DNA reads TGTGCCACCAGCAGAGGCACCGCGAATCTCGGGGTTCTGTTAGGGATCAATCCTAACTATGGCTACACCTTC. It codes for CATSRGTANLGVLLGINPNYGYTF. Complete variable domain (other parts from reference TRBV15 and TRBJ1-2): DAMVIQNPRYQVTQFGKPVTLSCSQTLNHNVMYWYQQKSSQAPKLLFHYYDKDFNNEADTPDNFQSRRPNTSFCFLDIRSPGLGDTAMYLCATSRGTANLGVLLGINPNYGYTFGSGTRLTVV.

This chain joins TRBV19 and TRBJ2-2; 7 bases fit TRBD1. The junction had 5 bases not matched to a gene; V was cut back by 11 bases and J by 5 bases. The CDR3 loop spans 12 amino acids. Looked up from germline, CDR1 is LNHDA and CDR2 is SQIVND (reference sequence). The CDR3 spells CACQTGTGELFF. The CDR3 DNA is TGTGCCTGTCAGACAGGGACCGGGGAGCTGTTTTTT. The variable domain in full, with the rest retrieved from reference TRBV19 and TRBJ2-2, is DGGITQSPKYLFRKEGQNVTLSCEQNLNHDAMYWYRQDPGQGLRLIYYSQIVNDFQKGDIAEGYSVSREKKESFPLTVTSAQKNPTAFYLCACQTGTGELFFGEGSRLTVL.

About this clone itself: The same CDR3 arises from other DNA sequences in this sample as well. The chain combines TRBV3-1 (or the pseudogene TRBV3-2) with TRBJ1-6; TRBD1 agrees at 9 bases. Germline trimming cut 4 bases from V and 10 bases from J; bases unmatched to any gene: 5. The V gene's germline CDR1 is LGHDT and CDR2 YNNKEL (reference sequence). The CDR3 extends over 14 amino acids. The CDR3 DNA reads as TGTGCCAGCAGCCCCGGGACAGGGAACTCACCCCTCCACTTT. This sequence encodes CASSPGTGNSPLHF.

The J gene is TRBJ1-5, the V gene TRBV28, with 7 positions matching TRBD1. This CDR3 region has 14 residues. Germline loops: CDR1 MDHEN, CDR2 SYDVKM. V lost 3 bases, J lost 6 bases, and 5 bases stayed unmatched. CDR3 sequence: CASSFGDRTQPQHF. In nucleotides, the CDR3 is TGTGCCAGCAGTTTCGGGGACAGAACTCAGCCCCAGCATTTT.

The chain couples TRBV28 to TRBJ2-2; 8 bases fit TRBD2. The ends lost 5 bases at V and 3 bases at J; junction bases unmatched: 8. There are 16 residues in the CDR3. Per germline, CDR1 MDHEN and CDR2 SYDVKM. The CDR3 nucleotides are TGTGCCAGCAGTCAGACTAGCGCAGTCGACACCGGGGAGCTGTTTTTT. Its protein product is CASSQTSAVDTGELFF.

V usage is TRBV28 and J usage is TRBJ1-2; D is perhaps TRBD1 (5 bases). Trimming shortened V by 2 bases and J by 7 bases, and 20 bases separated the two germline ends. Germline V lookup: CDR1 MDHEN, CDR2 SYDVKM. The CDR3 is 16 residues long. CDR3 sequence (DNA): TGTGCCAGCAGTTTACTGGCAGGGAGCAGGGAGGGTGGCTACACCTTC. As protein: CASSLLAGSREGGYTF.

Many counts were recorded for this clone. The genes are TRBV9 and TRBJ2-1; tentatively, D is TRBD1 (6 bases). This CDR3 is 12 amino acids long. Germline CDR1 SGDLS, CDR2 YYNGEE. V shed 3 bases and J shed 15 bases, with 16 bases lying between them. The CDR3 DNA reads TGTGCCAGCAGCGGTGAGGGGGATGTTCGGTTCTTC. This codes for CASSGEGDVRFF. Looking up the rest from reference TRBV9 and TRBJ2-1 gives the full variable domain: DSGVTQTPKHLITATGQRVTLRCSPRSGDLSVYWYQQSLDQGLQFLIQYYNGEERAKGNILERFSAQQFPDLHSELNLSSLELGDSALYFCASSGEGDVRFFGPGTRLTVL.

Turning to this clone: The sample carries other DNA sequences with the same CDR3. This chain connects TRBV9 to TRBJ1-1; D not certain. With 0 bases removed from V and 1 base from J, the gap between germline ends came to 7 bases. In germline, CDR1 is SGDLS, CDR2 YYNGEE. The CDR3 spans 14 residues. The CDR3 spells CASSVVGSNTEAFF. The CDR3 coding sequence is TGTGCCAGCAGCGTAGTCGGGTCGAACACTGAAGCTTTCTTT.

V usage is TRBV12-3 or TRBV12-4 and J usage is TRBJ1-1, with D perhaps TRBD1 (6 bases). The CDR3 covers 13 residues. V lost 2 bases and J lost 4, with 8 bases in between. This chain's CDR3 is CASSLTGSTEAFF. CDR3 sequence (DNA): TGTGCCAGCAGTTTAACAGGGAGCACTGAAGCTTTCTTT.

The chain uses TRBV4-1 and TRBJ1-3, with 9 bases aligning to TRBD1. CDR1 is MGHRA and CDR2 is YSYEKL in the germline V gene. This CDR3 comprises 15 residues. J lost 4 bases, V lost 8 bases, and 9 bases had no gene match. CDR3 coding DNA: TGCGCCAGCCGTCCCGGGACAGGGCAGGGAAACACCATATATTTT. This translates into CASRPGTGQGNTIYF.

V usage is TRBV7-9 and J usage is TRBJ1-1; D ambiguous. The CDR3 totals 15 residues. Germline V gives CDR1 SEHNR, CDR2 FQNEAQ (reference sequence). V lost 5 bases and J 0 bases, leaving 13 bases between the germline ends. Here the CDR3 DNA reads TGTGCCAGCAGCCGCAGCGGGGAGATGAACACTGAAGCTTTCTTT. It specifies CASSRSGEMNTEAFF.

This chain links TRBV27 with TRBJ2-5; possibly TRBD2 for D (7 bases). Per the germline V gene, CDR1 is MNHEY and CDR2 is SMNVEV (reference sequence). V lost 5 bases and J lost 3, with 16 bases in between. The CDR3 is made up of 15 amino acids. CDR3 sequence: CASSTLRGGKETQYF. Here the CDR3 DNA reads TGTGCCAGCAGTACCTTGAGGGGGGGGAAAGAGACCCAGTACTTC.

This chain connects TRBV28 to TRBJ2-3, with 11 bases identical to TRBD2. The CDR3 runs to 17 residues. From germline, CDR1 is MDHEN and CDR2 SYDVKM. Trimming took 1 base from V and 0 from J; bases not matched to a gene: 3. In DNA form, the CDR3 reads TGTGCCAGCAGTTTATTACTAGCGGGGGCTAGCACAGATACGCAGTATTTT. Encoded protein: CASSLLLAGASTDTQYF.

The V call is TRBV29-1, the J call TRBJ2-2; D might be TRBD2 (5 bases). CDR1 SQVTM and CDR2 ANQGSEA come from the germline V gene. V was pared by 4 bases and J by 5 bases, with 14 bases between. CDR3 size: 14 residues. In DNA, the CDR3 is TGCAGCGTTGGGGAGACACCAGATACCGGGGAGCTGTTTTTT. It yields the protein CSVGETPDTGELFF.

The chain has TRBV30 and TRBJ2-5; D perhaps matches TRBD1 (5 bases). The germline gives CDR1 GTSNPN, CDR2 SVGIG (reference sequence). V was pared by 2 bases and J by 5 bases, with 27 bases between. The CDR3 loop spans 18 amino acids. The CDR3 loop is CAWSKGYRIMDKGETQYF. In DNA, the CDR3 is TGTGCCTGGAGTAAGGGTTATAGGATAATGGACAAGGGGGAGACCCAGTACTTC. Full variable domain (rest looked up from reference TRBV30 and TRBJ2-5): SQTIHQWPATLVQPVGSPLSLECTVEGTSNPNLYWYRQAAGRGLQLLFYSVGIGQISSEVPQNLSASRPQDRQFILSSKKLLLSDSGFYLCAWSKGYRIMDKGETQYFGPGTRLLVL.

The chain couples TRBV2 to TRBJ2-2; D is possibly TRBD1 (6 bases). The V gene's germline CDR1 is SNHLY and CDR2 FYNNEI. Trimming took off 5 bases at V and 5 bases at J, with 15 bases between the two ends. This CDR3 spans 15 amino acids. The DNA of the CDR3 is TGTGCCAGCAGTTCGTTTTCGAGGGGGACCGGGGAGCTGTTTTTT. It specifies CASSSFSRGTGELFF.